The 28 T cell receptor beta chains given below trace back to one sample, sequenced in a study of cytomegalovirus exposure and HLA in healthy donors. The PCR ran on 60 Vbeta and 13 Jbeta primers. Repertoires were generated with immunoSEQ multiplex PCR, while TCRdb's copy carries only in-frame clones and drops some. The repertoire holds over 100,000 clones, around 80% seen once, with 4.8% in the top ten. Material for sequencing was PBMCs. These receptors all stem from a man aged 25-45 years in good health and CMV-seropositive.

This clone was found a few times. CDR3 in DNA: TGTGCCAGTAGTGTAGGGGTAATATTGCGGGGTGGCACAGATACGCAGTATTTT. Translation gives CASSVGVILRGGTDTQYF. This chain connects TRBV19 to TRBJ2-3; a possible D gene is TRBD2 (6 bases). CDR3 size: 18 residues. The germline V gene encodes CDR1 LNHDA and CDR2 SQIVND (reference sequence). Trimming removed 5 bases at V and 1 base at J, with 22 bases between.

The CDR3 sequence: CASSSSIGGGQPQHF. As DNA, the CDR3 is TGTGCCAGCAGCTCCTCGATTGGGGGAGGTCAGCCCCAGCATTTT. The rearrangement uses TRBV11-2 and TRBJ1-5; D may be TRBD1 (5 bases). This CDR3 is built from 15 residues. Trimming stripped 4 bases from V and 6 bases from J, with 16 bases between. Germline CDR1 reads SGHAT; CDR2 reads FQNNGV.

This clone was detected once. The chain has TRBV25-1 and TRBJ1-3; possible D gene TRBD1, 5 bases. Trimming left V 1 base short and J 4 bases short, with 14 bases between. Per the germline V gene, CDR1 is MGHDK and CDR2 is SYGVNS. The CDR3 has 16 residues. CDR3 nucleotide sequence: TGTGCCAGCAGTGAATCGAGACAGTTAGCCGGAAACACCATATATTTT. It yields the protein CASSESRQLAGNTIYF. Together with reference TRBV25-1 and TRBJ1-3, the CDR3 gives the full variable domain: EADIYQTPRYLVIGTGKKITLECSQTMGHDKMYWYQQDPGMELHLIHYSYGVNSTEKGDLSSESTVSRIRTEHFPLTLESARPSHTSQYLCASSESRQLAGNTIYFGEGSWLTVV.

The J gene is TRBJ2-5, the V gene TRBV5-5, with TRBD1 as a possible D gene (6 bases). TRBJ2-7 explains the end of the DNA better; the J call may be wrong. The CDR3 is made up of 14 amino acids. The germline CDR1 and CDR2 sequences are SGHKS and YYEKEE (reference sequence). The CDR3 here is CASSQDWTDYEQYF. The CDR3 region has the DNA TGTGCCAGCAGCCAAGACTGGACAGATTACGAGCAGTACTTC.

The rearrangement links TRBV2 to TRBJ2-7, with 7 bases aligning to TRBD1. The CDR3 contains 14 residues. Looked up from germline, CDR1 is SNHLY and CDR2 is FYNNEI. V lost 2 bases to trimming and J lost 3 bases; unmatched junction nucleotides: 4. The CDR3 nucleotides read TGTGCCAGCAGTGAAAGTTACAGGGGCTACGAGCAGTACTTC. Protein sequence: CASSESYRGYEQYF.

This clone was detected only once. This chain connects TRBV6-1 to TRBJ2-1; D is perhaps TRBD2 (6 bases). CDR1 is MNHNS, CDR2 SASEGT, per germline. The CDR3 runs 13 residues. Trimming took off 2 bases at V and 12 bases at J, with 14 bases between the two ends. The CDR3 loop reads CASSERRFGGQFF. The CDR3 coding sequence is TGTGCCAGCAGTGAACGGCGGTTCGGGGGGCAGTTCTTC.

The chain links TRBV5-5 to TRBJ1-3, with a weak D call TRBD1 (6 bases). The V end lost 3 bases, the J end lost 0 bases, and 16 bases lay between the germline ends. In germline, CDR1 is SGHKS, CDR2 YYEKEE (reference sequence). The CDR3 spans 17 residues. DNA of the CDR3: TGTGCCAGCAGCTCCCGACAGGCGCCCAACTCTGGAAACACCATATATTTT. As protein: CASSSRQAPNSGNTIYF.

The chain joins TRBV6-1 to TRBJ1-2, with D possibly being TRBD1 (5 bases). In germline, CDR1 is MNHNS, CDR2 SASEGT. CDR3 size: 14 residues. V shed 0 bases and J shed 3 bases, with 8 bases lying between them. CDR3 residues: CASSEASTDYGYTF. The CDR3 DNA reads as TGTGCCAGCAGTGAAGCGTCGACAGACTATGGCTACACCTTC.

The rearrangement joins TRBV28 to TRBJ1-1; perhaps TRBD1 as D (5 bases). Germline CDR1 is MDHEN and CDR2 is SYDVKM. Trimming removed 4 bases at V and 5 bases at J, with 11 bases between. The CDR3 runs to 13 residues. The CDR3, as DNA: TGTGCCAGCAGTTCAGGGCTGGGGACTGAAGCTTTCTTT. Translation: CASSSGLGTEAFF.

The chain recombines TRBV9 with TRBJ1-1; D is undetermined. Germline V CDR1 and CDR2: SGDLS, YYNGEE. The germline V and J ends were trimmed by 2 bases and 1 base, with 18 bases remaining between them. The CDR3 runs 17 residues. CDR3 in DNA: TGTGCCAGCAGCGTCTCCGCGGGTAGGGCTACGAACACTGAAGCTTTCTTT. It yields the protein CASSVSAGRATNTEAFF.

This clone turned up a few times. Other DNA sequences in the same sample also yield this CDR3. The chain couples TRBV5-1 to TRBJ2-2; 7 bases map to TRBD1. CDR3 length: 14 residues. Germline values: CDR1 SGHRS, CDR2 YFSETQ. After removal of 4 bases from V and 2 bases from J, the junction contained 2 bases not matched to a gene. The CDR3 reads CASSGDRNTGELFF. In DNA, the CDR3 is TGCGCCAGCAGCGGGGACAGAAACACCGGGGAGCTGTTTTTT.

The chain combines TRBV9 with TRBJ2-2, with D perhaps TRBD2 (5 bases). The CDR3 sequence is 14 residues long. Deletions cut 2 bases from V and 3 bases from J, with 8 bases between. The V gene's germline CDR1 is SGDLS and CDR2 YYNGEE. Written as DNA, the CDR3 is TGTGCCAGCAGCGTCCGGAGGCACACCGGGGAGCTGTTTTTT. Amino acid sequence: CASSVRRHTGELFF.

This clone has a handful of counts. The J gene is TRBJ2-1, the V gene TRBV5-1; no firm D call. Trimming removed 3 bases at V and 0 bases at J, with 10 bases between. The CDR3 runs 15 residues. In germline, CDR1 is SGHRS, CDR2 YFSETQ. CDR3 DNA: TGCGCCAGCAGCTCCGGTCTTCGCTCCTACAATGAGCAGTTCTTC. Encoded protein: CASSSGLRSYNEQFF.

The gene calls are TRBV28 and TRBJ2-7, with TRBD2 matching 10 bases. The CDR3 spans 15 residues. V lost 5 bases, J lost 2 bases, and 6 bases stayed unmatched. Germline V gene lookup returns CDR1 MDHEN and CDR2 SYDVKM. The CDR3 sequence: CASSGGLAVTYEQYF. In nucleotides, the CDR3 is TGTGCCAGCAGTGGAGGACTAGCGGTTACCTACGAGCAGTACTTC.

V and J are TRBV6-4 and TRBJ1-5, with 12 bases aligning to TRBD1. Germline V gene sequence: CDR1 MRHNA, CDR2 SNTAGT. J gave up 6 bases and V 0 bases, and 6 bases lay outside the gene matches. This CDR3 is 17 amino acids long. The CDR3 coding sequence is TGTGCCAGCAGTGACTCGATGGGGACAGGGGGCGGTCAGCCCCAGCATTTT. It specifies CASSDSMGTGGGQPQHF.

The CDR3 coding sequence is TGCGCCAGCAGCTTGAGATCCGGGACCTCCTTCAGGGGCTACGAGCAGTACTTC. Its translation is CASSLRSGTSFRGYEQYF. The chain employs TRBV5-1 and TRBJ2-7, with D maybe TRBD1 (6 bases). Germline V lookup: CDR1 SGHRS, CDR2 YFSETQ. Trimming took off 1 base at V and 3 bases at J, with 23 bases between the two ends. The CDR3 loop spans 18 amino acids.

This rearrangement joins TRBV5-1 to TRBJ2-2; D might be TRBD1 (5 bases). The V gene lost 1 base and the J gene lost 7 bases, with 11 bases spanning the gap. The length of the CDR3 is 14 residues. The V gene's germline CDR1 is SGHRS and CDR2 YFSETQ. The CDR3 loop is CASSLSSGNGELFF. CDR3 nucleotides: TGCGCCAGCAGCTTGTCGTCAGGGAACGGGGAGCTGTTTTTT. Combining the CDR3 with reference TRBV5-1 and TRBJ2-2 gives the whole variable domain KAGVTQTPRYLIKTRGQQVTLSCSPISGHRSVSWYQQTPGQGLQFLFEYFSETQRNKGNFPGRFSGRQFSNSRSEMNVSTLELGDSALYLCASSLSSGNGELFFGEGSRLTVL.

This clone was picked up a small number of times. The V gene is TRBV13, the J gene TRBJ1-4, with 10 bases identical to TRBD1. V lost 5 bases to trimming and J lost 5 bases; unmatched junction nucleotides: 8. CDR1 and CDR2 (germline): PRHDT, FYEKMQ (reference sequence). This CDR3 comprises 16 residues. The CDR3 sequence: CASSQTGTGVNEKLFF. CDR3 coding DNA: TGTGCCAGCAGCCAGACCGGGACAGGGGTAAATGAAAAACTGTTTTTT.

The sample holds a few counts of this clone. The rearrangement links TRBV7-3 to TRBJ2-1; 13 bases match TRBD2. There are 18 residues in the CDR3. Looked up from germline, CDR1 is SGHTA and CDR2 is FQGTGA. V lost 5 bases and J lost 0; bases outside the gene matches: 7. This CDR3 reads CASSGWTSGGRSYNEQFF. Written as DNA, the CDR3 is TGTGCCAGCAGCGGATGGACTAGCGGGGGCCGCTCCTACAATGAGCAGTTCTTC.

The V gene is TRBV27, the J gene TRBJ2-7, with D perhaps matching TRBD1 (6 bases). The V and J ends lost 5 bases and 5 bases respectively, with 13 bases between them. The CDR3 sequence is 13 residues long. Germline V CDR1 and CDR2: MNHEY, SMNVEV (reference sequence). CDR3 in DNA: TGTGCCAGCAGTCCTACAGGGTTTGACGAGCAGTACTTC. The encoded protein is CASSPTGFDEQYF.

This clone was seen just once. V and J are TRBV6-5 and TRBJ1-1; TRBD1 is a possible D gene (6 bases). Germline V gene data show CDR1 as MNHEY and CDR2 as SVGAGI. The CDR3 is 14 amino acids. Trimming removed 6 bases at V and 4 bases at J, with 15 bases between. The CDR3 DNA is TGTGCCAGCAGCAGCTTACAGGGATCCACTGAAGCTTTCTTT. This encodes CASSSLQGSTEAFF.

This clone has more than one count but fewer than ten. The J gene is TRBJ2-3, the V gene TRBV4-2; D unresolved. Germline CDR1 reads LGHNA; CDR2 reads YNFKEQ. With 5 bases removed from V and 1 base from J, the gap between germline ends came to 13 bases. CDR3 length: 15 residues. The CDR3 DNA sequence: TGTGCCAGCAGCTCGAGTTTGATTGGCACAGATACGCAGTATTTT. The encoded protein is CASSSSLIGTDTQYF.

In DNA, the CDR3 is TGTGCCAGCAGTTTATGGGCGGGAGAAGGAAATCAGCCCCAGCATTTT. The encoded protein is CASSLWAGEGNQPQHF. The chain joins TRBV27 to TRBJ1-5; the D is unclear. CDR1 and CDR2 from the germline V gene are MNHEY and SMNVEV (reference sequence). The CDR3 extends over 16 amino acids. V dropped 1 base and J dropped 4 bases, with 14 bases sitting between them.

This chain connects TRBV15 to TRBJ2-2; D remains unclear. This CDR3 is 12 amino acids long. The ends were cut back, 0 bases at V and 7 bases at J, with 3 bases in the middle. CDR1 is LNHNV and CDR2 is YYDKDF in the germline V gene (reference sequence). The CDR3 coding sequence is TGTGCCACCAGCAGAGATAACGGGGAGCTGTTTTTT. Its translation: CATSRDNGELFF.

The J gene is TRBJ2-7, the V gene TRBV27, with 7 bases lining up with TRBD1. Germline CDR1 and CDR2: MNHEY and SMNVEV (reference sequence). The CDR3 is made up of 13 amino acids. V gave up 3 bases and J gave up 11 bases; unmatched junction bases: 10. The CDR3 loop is CASSFRDSRREYF. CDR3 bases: TGTGCCAGCAGTTTCCGGGACAGCCGTAGGGAGTACTTC.

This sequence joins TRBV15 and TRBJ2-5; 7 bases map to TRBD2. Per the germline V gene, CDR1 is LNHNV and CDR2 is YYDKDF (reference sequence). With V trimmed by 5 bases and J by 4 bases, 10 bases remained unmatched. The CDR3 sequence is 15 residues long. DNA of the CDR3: TGTGCCACCAGCGGGCCTGGCGGGGGAGGAGAGACCCAGTACTTC. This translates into CATSGPGGGGETQYF.

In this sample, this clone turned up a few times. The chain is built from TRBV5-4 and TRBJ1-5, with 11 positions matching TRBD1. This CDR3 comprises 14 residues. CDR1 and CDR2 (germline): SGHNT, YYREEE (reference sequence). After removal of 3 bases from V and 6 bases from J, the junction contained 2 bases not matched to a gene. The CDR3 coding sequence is TGTGCCAGCAGCTGGGGACAGGGGGGTCAGCCCCAGCATTTT. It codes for CASSWGQGGQPQHF.

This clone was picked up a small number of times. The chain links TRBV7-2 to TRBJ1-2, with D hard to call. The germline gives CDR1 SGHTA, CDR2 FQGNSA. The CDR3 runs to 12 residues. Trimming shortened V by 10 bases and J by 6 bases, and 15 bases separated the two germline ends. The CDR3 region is CAISLERDGYTF. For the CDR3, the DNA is TGTGCCATCTCTCTCGAGAGGGATGGCTACACCTTC.